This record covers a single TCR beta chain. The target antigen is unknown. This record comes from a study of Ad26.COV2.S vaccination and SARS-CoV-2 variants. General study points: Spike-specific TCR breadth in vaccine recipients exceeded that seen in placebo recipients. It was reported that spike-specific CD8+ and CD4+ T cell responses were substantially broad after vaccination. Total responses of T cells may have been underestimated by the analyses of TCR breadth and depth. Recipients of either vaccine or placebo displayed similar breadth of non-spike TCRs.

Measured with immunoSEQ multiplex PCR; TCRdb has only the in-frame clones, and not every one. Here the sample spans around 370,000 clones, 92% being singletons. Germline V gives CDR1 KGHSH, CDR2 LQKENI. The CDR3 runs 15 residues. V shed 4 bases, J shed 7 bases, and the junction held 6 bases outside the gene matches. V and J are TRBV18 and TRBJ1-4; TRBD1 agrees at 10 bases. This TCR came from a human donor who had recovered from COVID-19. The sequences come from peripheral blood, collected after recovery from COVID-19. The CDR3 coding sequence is TGTGCCAGCTCACTCGGACAGGGGGTGGCTGAAAAACTGTTTTTT. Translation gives CASSLGQGVAEKLFF.